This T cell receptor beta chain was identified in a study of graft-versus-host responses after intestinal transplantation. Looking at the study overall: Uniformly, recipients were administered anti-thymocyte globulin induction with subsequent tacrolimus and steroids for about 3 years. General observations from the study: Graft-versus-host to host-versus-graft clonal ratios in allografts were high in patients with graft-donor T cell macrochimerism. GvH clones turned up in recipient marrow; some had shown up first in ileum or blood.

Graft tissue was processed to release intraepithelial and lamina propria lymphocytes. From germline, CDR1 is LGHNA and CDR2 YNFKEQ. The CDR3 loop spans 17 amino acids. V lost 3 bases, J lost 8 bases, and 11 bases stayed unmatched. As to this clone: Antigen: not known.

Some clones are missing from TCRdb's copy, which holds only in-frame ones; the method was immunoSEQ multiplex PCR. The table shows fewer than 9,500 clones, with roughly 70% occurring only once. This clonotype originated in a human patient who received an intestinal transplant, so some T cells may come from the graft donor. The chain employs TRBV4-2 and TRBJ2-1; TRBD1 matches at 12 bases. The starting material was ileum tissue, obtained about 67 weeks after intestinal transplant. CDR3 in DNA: TGTGCCAGCAGCCAGGCGCGAGGGACAGGGGGCGGGGATGAGCAGTTCTTC. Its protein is CASSQARGTGGGDEQFF.